The 29 T cell receptor beta chains presented below share a single source sample, sequenced in a study of blood T cell repertoires in COVID-19. The repertoire was sequenced with immunoSEQ multiplex PCR; TCRdb's copy has only in-frame clones and lacks some. The sample has 45,000 to 65,000 clones; more than 85% are singletons. Sequenced material: peripheral blood. These receptors were obtained from an elderly woman with acute or convalescent COVID-19.

With regard to this clone: One end of the junction does not line up with germline, which may come from a read error. The chain carries TRBV6-5 and TRBJ1-6, with D uncertain. This CDR3 has 12 residues. CDR1 MNHEY and CDR2 SVGAGI come from the germline V gene. CDR3 nucleotides: TGTGCCAGCAGCCGCCCGGGTTCATCCCTCCACTTT. Amino acid sequence: CASSRPGSSLHF.

V and J are TRBV11-3 and TRBJ1-3; 7 bases map to TRBD1. The V and J ends lost 3 bases and 3 bases, in that order; junction bases with no gene match: 11. Germline V gives CDR1 SGHNT, CDR2 YENEEA. There are 17 residues in the CDR3. The CDR3 nucleotides read TGTGCCAGCAGCTTTGGGCGAACAGGGGCAGGTGGAAACACCATATATTTT. Translation gives CASSFGRTGAGGNTIYF.

The chain couples TRBV6-5 to TRBJ1-3, with a tentative D call TRBD1 (6 bases). Trimming cost V 0 bases and J 1 base, with 10 bases left between them. Germline values: CDR1 MNHEY, CDR2 SVGAGI. The CDR3 consists of 16 residues. The CDR3 is CASSYSRGGSGNTIYF. DNA of the CDR3: TGTGCCAGCAGTTACTCGAGGGGGGGTTCTGGAAACACCATATATTTT.

A remark on this clone: A read error may produce the germline difference seen at one junction end. The V gene is TRBV2, the J gene TRBJ2-1; D possibly corresponds to TRBD1 (6 bases). Germline V gene lookup returns CDR1 SNHLY and CDR2 FYNNEI. The CDR3 is 12 amino acids. CDR3 loop: CASRTDRPTGIF. CDR3 nucleotides: TGTGCCAGCAGGACGGACAGACCAACTGGGATCTTC.

The chain uses TRBV6-2 or TRBV6-3 and TRBJ1-5, with 7 positions matching TRBD1. This CDR3 has 15 amino acids. The germline V gene has CDR1 MNHEY and CDR2 SVGEGT. V shed 3 bases and J 8 bases; nucleotides not matched to a gene: 10. CDR3 in DNA: TGTGCCAGCAGTTATCCCGACAGGGACCATAAGCCCCAGCATTTT. It translates to CASSYPDRDHKPQHF.

The genes are TRBV28 and TRBJ2-7; D gene ambiguous. Germline assignment: CDR1 MDHEN and CDR2 SYDVKM. This CDR3 contains 13 residues. This chain's CDR3 is CAIRAPPTYEQYF. The CDR3 DNA is TGTGCTATCCGCGCCCCTCCTACCTACGAGCAGTACTTC.

This clone has a single count. V gene TRBV19 combines with J gene TRBJ2-1; 8 bases are shared with TRBD2. Germline-derived CDR1 and CDR2 are LNHDA and SQIVND (reference sequence). The CDR3 has 16 amino acids. V was pared by 6 bases and J by 5 bases, with 12 bases of the junction left unmatched. The CDR3 nucleotides are TGTGCCAGTAGGTCCGCGGGAGGACCCAGGAACAATGAGCAGTTCTTC. Translation: CASRSAGGPRNNEQFF.

The chain carries TRBV7-3 and TRBJ2-3; D unclear. The CDR3 loop spans 15 amino acids. CDR1 is SGHTA, CDR2 FQGTGA, per germline. The ends were cut back, 5 bases at V and 4 bases at J, with 16 bases in the middle. The CDR3 DNA follows: TGTGCCAGCAGCAAAGCTGTATCCGAGGCAGATACGCAGTATTTT. Translated, it gives CASSKAVSEADTQYF.

The V gene is TRBV7-8, the J gene TRBJ2-3, with 7 bases that match TRBD1. CDR3 length: 17 amino acids. Germline V CDR1 and CDR2: SGHVS, FQNEAQ. V lost 1 base to trimming and J lost 5 bases; unmatched junction nucleotides: 12. The CDR3 sequence: CASSLVPGAGGRDTQYF. The CDR3, as DNA: TGTGCCAGCAGCTTAGTCCCCGGGGCAGGGGGAAGAGATACGCAGTATTTT. The full variable domain, with the rest looked up from reference TRBV7-8 and TRBJ2-3, is GAGVSQSPRYKVAKRGQDVALRCDPISGHVSLFWYQQALGQGPEFLTYFQNEAQLDKSGLPSDRFFAERPEGSVSTLKIQRTQQEDSAVYLCASSLVPGAGGRDTQYFGPGTRLTVL.

The chain is built from TRBV10-3 and TRBJ2-7, with 9 bases identical to TRBD1. The CDR3 is 16 residues long. Trimming took 2 bases from V and 3 from J; bases not matched to a gene: 8. CDR1 ENHRY and CDR2 SYGVKD come from the germline V gene. CDR3 in DNA: TGTGCCATCAGTGAGGGTAGACAGGGGGTTAGCTACGAGCAGTACTTC. Translated: CAISEGRQGVSYEQYF.

This chain links TRBV4-2 with TRBJ1-3; D may be TRBD1 (6 bases). The germline V gene has CDR1 LGHNA and CDR2 YNFKEQ. The V gene lost 0 bases and the J gene lost 2 bases, with 14 bases spanning the gap. CDR3 length: 17 residues. CDR3 residues: CASSQDPPTGTGNTIYF. In DNA, the CDR3 is TGTGCCAGCAGCCAAGACCCCCCCACAGGGACTGGAAACACCATATATTTT.

The rearrangement uses TRBV5-1 and TRBJ2-7; 9 bases agree with TRBD2. V was clipped by 2 bases and J by 1 base; unmatched bases: 7. The CDR3 length is 16 residues. Germline assignment: CDR1 SGHRS and CDR2 YFSETQ. The CDR3 DNA sequence: TGCGCCAGCAGCTTACTCTTAGCGGGAGCTTCCTACGAGCAGTACTTC. Its protein product is CASSLLLAGASYEQYF. Combining the CDR3 with reference TRBV5-1 and TRBJ2-7 gives the whole variable domain KAGVTQTPRYLIKTRGQQVTLSCSPISGHRSVSWYQQTPGQGLQFLFEYFSETQRNKGNFPGRFSGRQFSNSRSEMNVSTLELGDSALYLCASSLLLAGASYEQYFGPGTRLTVT.

This clone has just a few counts. The V call is TRBV7-3, the J call TRBJ2-2, with D perhaps TRBD2 (6 bases). V shed 5 bases and J shed 4 bases, with 14 bases lying between them. The CDR3 length is 15 residues. Germline CDR1 is SGHTA and CDR2 is FQGTGA. The DNA for the CDR3 is TGTGCCAGCAGCACCTTCGGGGGAACCACCGGGGAGCTGTTTTTT. This gives the protein CASSTFGGTTGELFF.

The chain uses TRBV5-4 and TRBJ2-7; the match to TRBD2 covers 8 bases. The CDR3 has 15 amino acids. Germline V CDR1 and CDR2: SGHNT, YYREEE (reference sequence). V shed 4 bases, J shed 1 base, and the junction held 7 bases outside the gene matches. The CDR3 protein is CASSLSGTTSYEQYF. CDR3 DNA sequence: TGTGCCAGCAGCCTTAGCGGGACCACATCCTACGAGCAGTACTTC. The full variable domain, with the rest looked up from reference TRBV5-4 and TRBJ2-7, is ETGVTQSPTHLIKTRGQQVTLRCSSQSGHNTVSWYQQALGQGPQFIFQYYREEENGRGNFPPRFSGLQFPNYSSELNVNALELDDSALYLCASSLSGTTSYEQYFGPGTRLTVT.

CDR3 sequence reads: CASTGGGHSNYGYTF. CDR3 nucleotide sequence: TGTGCCAGCACGGGGGGGGGACACAGTAACTATGGCTACACCTTC. The chain is built from TRBV2 and TRBJ1-2, with D possibly matching TRBD1 (6 bases). With 7 bases removed from V and 1 base from J, the gap between germline ends came to 16 bases. The CDR3 is 15 amino acids. Looked up from germline, CDR1 is SNHLY and CDR2 is FYNNEI. Full variable domain (outside the CDR3, taken from reference TRBV2 and TRBJ1-2): EPEVTQTPSHQVTQMGQEVILRCVPISNHLYFYWYRQILGQKVEFLVSFYNNEISEKSEIFDDQFSVERPDGSNFTLKIRSTKLEDSAMYFCASTGGGHSNYGYTFGSGTRLTVV.

CDR3 loop: CASSQDRGNWQFF. The CDR3 DNA reads as TGTGCCAGCAGCCAAGATAGAGGGAATTGGCAGTTCTTC. This chain joins TRBV3-1 (or the pseudogene TRBV3-2) and TRBJ2-1; the D gene is possibly TRBD2 (5 bases). Germline V gene sequence: CDR1 LGHDT, CDR2 YNNKEL (reference sequence). This CDR3 has 13 amino acids. V lost 0 bases, J lost 12 bases, and 12 bases lay in between.

The chain carries TRBV2 and TRBJ1-1; 8 positions agree with TRBD1. The V gene's germline CDR1 is SNHLY and CDR2 FYNNEI. J was trimmed by 1 base and V by 9 bases; bases with no gene match: 4. The CDR3 totals 13 residues. CDR3 in amino acids: CASQDRGNTEAFF. The CDR3 DNA is TGTGCCAGTCAAGACAGGGGGAACACTGAAGCTTTCTTT.

In its sample, this clone was seen once. The chain couples TRBV7-8 to TRBJ1-2; TRBD1 might be the D (5 bases). The CDR3 consists of 12 residues. The V end was cut by 5 bases, the J end by 7 bases, with 11 bases between. Germline assignment: CDR1 SGHVS and CDR2 FQNEAQ. The CDR3 region is CASSLDRLGYTF. CDR3 DNA sequence: TGTGCCAGCAGCCTCGACAGACTTGGCTACACCTTC. Full variable domain (rest looked up from reference TRBV7-8 and TRBJ1-2): GAGVSQSPRYKVAKRGQDVALRCDPISGHVSLFWYQQALGQGPEFLTYFQNEAQLDKSGLPSDRFFAERPEGSVSTLKIQRTQQEDSAVYLCASSLDRLGYTFGSGTRLTVV.

J is TRBJ2-7 and V is TRBV30; TRBD1 is a possible D gene (5 bases). Trimming left V 0 bases short and J 0 bases short, with 9 bases between. The CDR3 contains 14 residues. The germline V gene encodes CDR1 GTSNPN and CDR2 SVGIG (reference sequence). For the CDR3, the DNA is TGTGCCTGGAGTGTCGGCGGACACTCCTACGAGCAGTACTTC. This translates into CAWSVGGHSYEQYF.

J is TRBJ2-1 and V is TRBV19; 7 bases align to TRBD2. The CDR3 loop spans 13 amino acids. J lost 6 bases, V lost 6 bases, and 5 bases had no gene match. Germline CDR1 LNHDA, CDR2 SQIVND (reference sequence). CDR3: CASSRGLVNEQFF. CDR3 coding DNA: TGTGCCAGTAGCCGAGGACTAGTCAATGAGCAGTTCTTC.

This clone was seen a handful of times. V gene TRBV11-3 combines with J gene TRBJ2-1; D unclear. Germline lookup yields CDR1 SGHNT and CDR2 YENEEA. Trimming took 1 base from V and 0 from J, leaving 7 bases between them. The CDR3 length is 15 residues. The CDR3 coding sequence is TGTGCCAGCAGCTTAGGGCCGCCCTCCTACAATGAGCAGTTCTTC. Its translation is CASSLGPPSYNEQFF.

The CDR3 loop is CASSLQGTNTGELFF. CDR3 coding DNA: TGTGCCAGCAGCCTACAGGGGACTAACACCGGGGAGCTGTTTTTT. This chain uses TRBV7-9 with TRBJ2-2; possible D gene TRBD1, 7 bases. V lost 5 bases and J 2 bases, leaving 12 bases between the germline ends. From germline, CDR1 is SEHNR and CDR2 FQNEAQ (reference sequence). This CDR3 is built from 15 residues.

The chain combines TRBV6-6 with TRBJ1-2, with a weak D call TRBD1 (6 bases). Germline assignment: CDR1 MNHNY and CDR2 SVGAGI (reference sequence). The length of the CDR3 is 17 residues. V gave up 5 bases and J gave up 4 bases, with 23 bases separating them. CDR3 in DNA: TGTGCCAGCAGTCCACAGGGCAACCTAAAAAATGGCTATGGCTACACCTTC. Translating it yields CASSPQGNLKNGYGYTF.

The J gene is TRBJ1-2, the V gene TRBV4-3; TRBD1 aligns across 12 bases. With 4 bases clipped from V and 6 bases from J, the junction kept 9 bases outside the gene matches. CDR1 and CDR2 from the germline V gene are LGHNA and YSLEER. This CDR3 has 16 amino acids. The DNA for the CDR3 is TGCGCCAGCAGCCTCAGGGCGGGACAGGGGGCGCATGGCTACACCTTC. Translation gives CASSLRAGQGAHGYTF.

The CDR3 sequence is CATRRGGRSTEAFF. The DNA for the CDR3 is TGTGCCACCCGCCGGGGGGGGCGAAGCACTGAAGCTTTCTTT. The chain is built from TRBV2 and TRBJ1-1; maybe TRBD1 (6 bases). V was cut by 10 bases and J by 4 bases, with 19 bases left in between. Germline CDR1 is SNHLY and CDR2 is FYNNEI. There are 14 residues in the CDR3.

This sequence joins TRBV4-2 and TRBJ1-5; 11 bases match TRBD1. The germline V gene encodes CDR1 LGHNA and CDR2 YNFKEQ. This CDR3 spans 18 amino acids. Trimming at V came to 1 base and at J to 2 bases, leaving 7 bases not matched to a gene. CDR3 region: CASSQGTGGETGNQPQHF. The CDR3 bases are TGTGCCAGCAGCCAAGGGACAGGGGGCGAGACGGGCAATCAGCCCCAGCATTTT.

This chain joins TRBV5-4 and TRBJ2-1, with a possible D match to TRBD1 (5 bases). Trimming took off 4 bases at V and 1 base at J, with 6 bases between the two ends. Germline CDR1 is SGHNT and CDR2 is YYREEE (reference sequence). The CDR3 has 13 residues. This CDR3 is CASSRGSYNEQFF. Written as DNA, the CDR3 is TGTGCCAGCAGCAGGGGATCCTACAATGAGCAGTTCTTC.

This chain links TRBV9 with TRBJ2-2, with TRBD2 matching 9 bases. Trimming removed 3 bases from V and 7 bases from J; junction bases left unmatched: 13. Germline loops: CDR1 SGDLS, CDR2 YYNGEE. The CDR3 runs to 17 residues. The CDR3 here is CASSGGRAGGPSGELFF. The CDR3 DNA is TGTGCCAGCAGCGGTGGCAGGGCGGGAGGGCCCAGCGGGGAGCTGTTTTTT.

The V call is TRBV5-1, the J call TRBJ2-1; 7 bases fit TRBD1. CDR1 and CDR2 (germline): SGHRS, YFSETQ. Trimming removed 0 bases from V and 0 bases from J; junction bases left unmatched: 3. The CDR3 spans 16 residues. The DNA for the CDR3 is TGCGCCAGCAGCTTGGAGGCAGGGGGCTCCTACAATGAGCAGTTCTTC. Translated, it gives CASSLEAGGSYNEQFF.